Below are 22 T cell receptor beta chains sequenced from a single sample in a study of shared clonotypes between healthy human individuals. The repertoire was sequenced with immunoSEQ multiplex PCR; TCRdb's copy has only in-frame clones and lacks some. The sample yields some 2,400,000 clones, around 95% seen once. The source material was naive CD4+ T cells sorted from blood. Indicated subset: CD45RA+ positively selected. Receptors were obtained from a man between 18 and 29 years old in good health.

The V call is TRBV28, the J call TRBJ2-5; the D call may be TRBD1 or TRBD2 (5 bases each). This CDR3 has 14 residues. Germline CDR1 and CDR2: MDHEN and SYDVKM. The V end lost 4 bases, the J end lost 3 bases, and 12 bases lay between the germline ends. Written as DNA, the CDR3 is TGTGCCAGCAGTTCGACGGGACGGGAAGAGACCCAGTACTTC. As protein: CASSSTGREETQYF.

The rearrangement uses TRBV25-1 and TRBJ2-3, with TRBD2 matching 9 bases. Germline CDR1 is MGHDK and CDR2 is SYGVNS. The V segment lost 6 bases and the J segment 5 bases; nucleotides outside the gene matches: 15. This CDR3 is 17 amino acids long. The CDR3 nucleotides are TGTGCCAGCAGCCCAGCGGGGCGGGGGGGCCATGGAGATACGCAGTATTTT. Residues: CASSPAGRGGHGDTQYF.

The rearrangement joins TRBV4-2 to TRBJ1-5, with TRBD1 identical over 8 bases. The germline gives CDR1 LGHNA, CDR2 YNFKEQ. After removal of 4 bases from V and 7 bases from J, the junction contained 6 bases not matched to a gene. The CDR3 has 14 amino acids. CDR3 coding DNA: TGTGCCAGCAGCCTAGGACAGGGTGAGCAGCCCCAGCATTTT. Translation gives CASSLGQGEQPQHF.

The V gene is TRBV5-1, the J gene TRBJ2-7, with TRBD2 as a possible D gene (6 bases). This CDR3 has 15 amino acids. CDR1 is SGHRS, CDR2 YFSETQ, per germline. Trimming cost V 5 bases and J 2 bases, with 17 bases left between them. The CDR3 nucleotides read TGCGCCAGCAGTGGGGACGGGACTGGCGCCTACGAGCAGTACTTC. Translation gives CASSGDGTGAYEQYF.

This clone appeared once. The chain is built from TRBV29-1 and TRBJ1-1; D gene uncertain. CDR3 length: 12 amino acids. V was shortened by 6 bases and J by 1 base, with 9 bases between the two germline ends. Looked up from germline, CDR1 is SQVTM and CDR2 is ANQGSEA. CDR3 DNA sequence: TGCAGCGTAGCCGCGACGAACACTGAAGCTTTCTTT. Translating it yields CSVAATNTEAFF.

In regard to this clone: The identical CDR3 is also encoded by other nucleotide sequences in the sample. J is TRBJ2-7 and V is TRBV5-1; no firm D call. Germline-derived CDR1 and CDR2 are SGHRS and YFSETQ. The CDR3 length is 13 residues. Trimming took 0 bases from V and 7 from J, leaving 11 bases between them. The CDR3, as DNA: TGCGCCAGCAGCTTGGCCGGCACGAGGGAGCAGTACTTC. Translating it yields CASSLAGTREQYF.

This clone was seen only once. V and J are TRBV5-1 and TRBJ1-4; D is undetermined. Germline lookup yields CDR1 SGHRS and CDR2 YFSETQ. The CDR3 covers 15 residues. Trimming left V 0 bases short and J 8 bases short, with 14 bases between. CDR3 loop: CASSLGTAVREKLFF. For the CDR3, the DNA is TGCGCCAGCAGCTTGGGGACCGCCGTTCGGGAAAAACTGTTTTTT.

V gene TRBV7-2 combines with J gene TRBJ2-7, with 8 bases aligning to TRBD2. CDR3 length equals 15 residues. CDR1 and CDR2 from the germline V gene are SGHTA and FQGNSA. The trim removed 4 bases at V and 2 bases at J, leaving 7 bases unmatched. CDR3 sequence (DNA): TGTGCCAGCAGCTCGGCGGGAGGCCCGGCCTACGAGCAGTACTTC. Amino acids: CASSSAGGPAYEQYF.

V is TRBV15 and J is TRBJ1-1; possible D gene TRBD1, 6 bases. The CDR3 totals 15 residues. Germline CDR1 reads LNHNV; CDR2 reads YYDKDF (reference sequence). Trimming took off 6 bases at V and 1 base at J, with 15 bases between the two ends. CDR3 amino acids: CATRADRPTNTEAFF. In nucleotides, the CDR3 is TGTGCCACCAGAGCAGACAGGCCCACGAACACTGAAGCTTTCTTT.

Here the CDR3 reads CASSVDRGKGNEQFF. Written as DNA, the CDR3 is TGTGCCAGTAGTGTTGACAGGGGGAAAGGCAATGAGCAGTTCTTC. The chain uses TRBV19 and TRBJ2-1, with 9 bases matching TRBD1. V trimming: 5 bases; J trimming: 6 bases; junction bases outside the gene matches: 8. Germline V gene lookup returns CDR1 LNHDA and CDR2 SQIVND (reference sequence). This CDR3 contains 15 residues.

The chain joins TRBV29-1 to TRBJ2-7; TRBD2 aligns across 7 bases. Trimming at V came to 6 bases and at J to 5 bases, leaving 7 bases not matched to a gene. The CDR3 extends over 12 amino acids. Germline V gives CDR1 SQVTM, CDR2 ANQGSEA. The CDR3 region has the DNA TGCAGCGTAGAAAGGGGAGGGAACGAGCAGTACTTC. It is translated as CSVERGGNEQYF.

The chain uses TRBV12-5 and TRBJ1-1; TRBD1 aligns across 10 bases. CDR1 LGHNT and CDR2 FRNRAP come from the germline V gene. Unmatched junction bases numbered 6, after V lost 6 bases and J lost 5 bases. The CDR3 totals 14 residues. The CDR3 loop is CASGLGQGVTEAFF. The CDR3, as DNA: TGTGCTAGTGGCCTTGGACAGGGGGTAACTGAAGCTTTCTTT.

The chain joins TRBV29-1 to TRBJ1-1, with 11 bases lining up with TRBD1. The CDR3 spans 13 residues. The V gene end was trimmed by 7 bases and the J gene end by 8 bases; junction bases not matched to a gene: 9. Germline CDR1 reads SQVTM; CDR2 reads ANQGSEA. The CDR3 sequence is CSAEDRGLGEAFF. Here the CDR3 DNA reads TGCAGCGCAGAGGACAGGGGGCTGGGGGAAGCTTTCTTT. Looking up the rest from reference TRBV29-1 and TRBJ1-1 gives the full variable domain: SAVISQKPSRDICQRGTSLTIQCQVDSQVTMMFWYRQQPGQSLTLIATANQGSEATYESGFVIDKFPISRPNLTFSTLTVSNMSPEDSSIYLCSAEDRGLGEAFFGQGTRLTVV.

A remark on this clone: Other DNA sequences from this sample encode an identical CDR3 as well. The gene calls are TRBV5-1 and TRBJ1-1; TRBD1 might be the D (6 bases). The CDR3 has 13 residues. Looked up from germline, CDR1 is SGHRS and CDR2 is YFSETQ. V lost 5 bases and J 1 base, leaving 9 bases between the germline ends. The CDR3 here is CASSWGANTEAFF. The CDR3 DNA reads TGCGCCAGCAGTTGGGGGGCGAACACTGAAGCTTTCTTT.

The chain joins TRBV29-1 to TRBJ2-2, with 7 bases lining up with TRBD2. In germline, CDR1 is SQVTM, CDR2 ANQGSEA. Trimming removed 5 bases from V and 14 bases from J; junction bases left unmatched: 11. This CDR3 has 12 amino acids. The CDR3: CSVSGDLAELFF. The CDR3 nucleotides are TGCAGCGTTAGTGGCGACCTAGCGGAACTGTTTTTT.

The chain links TRBV28 to TRBJ2-5; perhaps TRBD1 as D (5 bases). The CDR3 consists of 12 residues. Germline loops: CDR1 MDHEN, CDR2 SYDVKM. V lost 5 bases and J lost 7, with 11 bases in between. CDR3 nucleotides: TGTGCCAGCAGTCCAGGGAAGGGGACCCAGTACTTC. The encoded protein is CASSPGKGTQYF. Using reference TRBV28 and TRBJ2-5 for the parts outside the CDR3, the full variable domain is DVKVTQSSRYLVKRTGEKVFLECVQDMDHENMFWYRQDPGLGLRLIYFSYDVKMKEKGDIPEGYSVSREKKERFSLILESASTNQTSMYLCASSPGKGTQYFGPGTRLLVL.

The chain joins TRBV10-1 to TRBJ2-7; D is unresolved. V was cut by 6 bases and J by 2 bases, with 14 bases left in between. In germline, CDR1 is WNHNN, CDR2 SYGVQD (reference sequence). The CDR3 loop spans 14 amino acids. The CDR3 region is CASSLGNSPYEQYF. The CDR3 DNA reads TGCGCCAGCAGCCTCGGAAACTCACCCTACGAGCAGTACTTC.

The J gene is TRBJ1-1, the V gene TRBV5-1; 7 bases fit TRBD1. V was pared by 4 bases and J by 3 bases, with 6 bases of the junction left unmatched. CDR3 length equals 14 residues. Germline CDR1 SGHRS, CDR2 YFSETQ. CDR3 in amino acids: CASSTQGGDTEAFF. The CDR3 DNA sequence: TGCGCCAGCAGCACCCAGGGGGGGGACACTGAAGCTTTCTTT. Filled out from reference TRBV5-1 and TRBJ1-1, the complete variable domain reads KAGVTQTPRYLIKTRGQQVTLSCSPISGHRSVSWYQQTPGQGLQFLFEYFSETQRNKGNFPGRFSGRQFSNSRSEMNVSTLELGDSALYLCASSTQGGDTEAFFGQGTRLTVV.

This clone appeared a single time. The CDR3 DNA reads TGCGCCAGCAGCCAGGACTCGGATCGATACGAGCAGTACTTC. It codes for CASSQDSDRYEQYF. The chain joins TRBV5-1 to TRBJ2-7, with D possibly being TRBD2 (5 bases). This CDR3 has 14 amino acids. Germline V gives CDR1 SGHRS, CDR2 YFSETQ. Trimming removed 4 bases at V and 4 bases at J, with 15 bases between.

The V call is TRBV2, the J call TRBJ2-3; TRBD1 aligns across 8 bases. The CDR3 spans 12 residues. The germline CDR1 and CDR2 sequences are SNHLY and FYNNEI. Trimming at V came to 4 bases and at J to 11 bases, leaving 5 bases not matched to a gene. As DNA, the CDR3 is TGTGCCAGCAGTGGGGGACAGGAGGGGCAGTATTTT. It specifies CASSGGQEGQYF.

The chain carries TRBV5-1 and TRBJ2-7; 7 nucleotides agree with TRBD1. V shed 3 bases, J shed 2 bases, and the junction held 8 bases outside the gene matches. The CDR3 has 15 residues. Germline assignment: CDR1 SGHRS and CDR2 YFSETQ. The CDR3 protein is CASSSTGTAAYEQYF. Here the CDR3 DNA reads TGCGCCAGCAGCTCCACCGGGACAGCAGCCTACGAGCAGTACTTC.

V is TRBV5-1 and J is TRBJ1-5, with TRBD1 matching over 7 bases. The V gene end was trimmed by 4 bases and the J gene end by 0 bases; junction bases not matched to a gene: 13. This CDR3 contains 18 residues. Germline CDR1 and CDR2: SGHRS and YFSETQ. CDR3 in DNA: TGCGCCAGCAGCCGTCCGGGACAGCCACGGCCTAGCAATCAGCCCCAGCATTTT. This codes for CASSRPGQPRPSNQPQHF. Based on the CDR3 plus reference TRBV5-1 and TRBJ1-5, the full variable domain is KAGVTQTPRYLIKTRGQQVTLSCSPISGHRSVSWYQQTPGQGLQFLFEYFSETQRNKGNFPGRFSGRQFSNSRSEMNVSTLELGDSALYLCASSRPGQPRPSNQPQHFGDGTRLSIL.